A single sample is the source of the 5 T cell receptor beta chains below, sequenced in a study of vaccination and CD4 T cells after COVID-19. Treatment of the sample: roughly 10-day PBMC culture with coronavirus spike peptide pools or control peptides (ViraFEST assay). Antigens for these TCRs are unknown. The Oncomine TCR Beta short-read assay sequenced DNA from cultured CD4+ T cells. MiXCR, run by TCRdb on the PCR reads, gives a single entry per CDR3 protein. The repertoire holds some 8,200 distinct CDR3 sequences, 60% to 70% seen once, with approximately 20% in the top ten. The sequenced sample was CD4+ T cells from blood, cultured in vitro. The receptors shown here come from a human donor who had recovered from COVID-19.

V gene TRBV18 combines with J gene TRBJ2-7, with TRBD1 matching over 9 bases. The J call may be mistaken, given a closer DNA end match to TRBJ2-5. The CDR3 runs to 16 residues. Germline values: CDR1 KGHSH, CDR2 LQKENI. The CDR3, as DNA: TGTGCCAGCTCACCACTAGGGGACAGGGTTACACAGACCCAGTACTTC. Translation: CASSPLGDRVTQTQYF.

This clonotype is judged large (0.1 to 1%). The chain links TRBV6-1 to TRBJ1-3; D unclear. Germline-derived CDR1 and CDR2 are MNHNS and SASEGT. CDR3 size: 12 residues. V shed 4 bases and J shed 6 bases, with 7 bases lying between them. DNA of the CDR3: TGTGCCAGCAGTGTAAAGCTAAACACCATATATTTT. Its protein is CASSVKLNTIYF.

This chain links TRBV20-1 with TRBJ1-2, with D unresolved. CDR1 is DFQATT and CDR2 is SNEGSKA in the germline V gene (reference sequence). This CDR3 comprises 12 residues. V dropped 2 bases and J dropped 7 bases, with 11 bases sitting between them. The CDR3 loop is CSARPEDIGYTF. The DNA of the CDR3 is TGCAGTGCTAGACCCGAAGACATTGGCTACACCTTC.

The V and J genes are TRBV2 and TRBJ2-7; D gene unclear. The CDR3 is 10 residues long. Trimming left V 8 bases short and J 3 bases short, with 5 bases between. Per germline, CDR1 SNHLY and CDR2 FYNNEI. CDR3 coding DNA: TGTGCCAGCTCAAACTACGAGCAGTACTTC. Encoded protein: CASSNYEQYF.

The V and J genes are TRBV7-2 and TRBJ1-2, with TRBD1 as a possible D gene (5 bases). CDR3 length: 14 amino acids. Deletions cut 5 bases from V and 4 bases from J, with 14 bases between. Germline V CDR1 and CDR2: SGHTA, FQGNSA. The CDR3 is CASSLAGRAYGYTF. The CDR3 DNA reads TGTGCCAGCAGCCTCGCGGGGCGGGCCTATGGCTACACCTTC.